Below, 5 T cell receptor beta chains from the same sample are listed, as sequenced in a study of control samples from healthy donors and cancer patients. Measured with immunoSEQ multiplex PCR; TCRdb has only the in-frame clones, and not every one. The sample contains over 45,000 clones, 85% to 95% of which appear only once. Material: PBMCs. The receptors were sampled from a man aged 25-40 years with colorectal cancer.

The V and J genes are TRBV6-5 and TRBJ1-6; D may be TRBD1 (5 bases). Germline CDR1 and CDR2: MNHEY and SVGAGI. V was shortened by 8 bases and J by 9 bases, with 20 bases between the two germline ends. The CDR3 is 15 amino acids. The CDR3 bases are TGTGCCAGCTCATCAAGGGGCCTTCTGCGTTCACCCCTCCACTTT. This encodes CASSSRGLLRSPLHF.

The V gene is TRBV10-1, the J gene TRBJ2-1; TRBD1 aligns across 9 bases. Germline V lookup: CDR1 WNHNN, CDR2 SYGVQD (reference sequence). Germline trimming cut 3 bases from V and 9 bases from J; bases unmatched to any gene: 12. The length of the CDR3 is 16 residues. CDR3 in amino acids: CASSELGTGSWGEQFF. The CDR3 coding sequence is TGCGCCAGCAGTGAATTAGGGACAGGGTCATGGGGTGAGCAGTTCTTC.

This rearrangement joins TRBV5-1 to TRBJ1-1; D is undetermined. Germline V CDR1 and CDR2: SGHRS, YFSETQ. The V and J ends lost 1 base and 1 base respectively, with 8 bases between them. The CDR3 sequence is 14 residues long. CDR3 amino acids: CASSLNLKNTEAFF. CDR3 sequence (DNA): TGCGCCAGCAGCTTGAATTTAAAGAACACTGAAGCTTTCTTT.

The chain recombines TRBV19 with TRBJ2-1; the D is unclear. V lost 1 base and J lost 4, with 11 bases in between. Looked up from germline, CDR1 is LNHDA and CDR2 is SQIVND (reference sequence). The CDR3 loop spans 15 amino acids. The CDR3 coding sequence is TGTGCCAGTAGTATAGGCCTACTCCAATACAATGAGCAGTTCTTC. The encoded protein is CASSIGLLQYNEQFF.

The V call is TRBV18, the J call TRBJ1-5; tentative D call: TRBD1 (6 bases). Between the trimmed V and J ends, which lost 2 bases and 7 bases, there was a span of 9 bases. Per germline, CDR1 KGHSH and CDR2 LQKENI. The CDR3 sequence is 13 residues long. The CDR3 sequence is CASSPGQRQPQHF. CDR3 nucleotide sequence: TGTGCCAGCTCACCAGGACAGAGACAGCCCCAGCATTTT.